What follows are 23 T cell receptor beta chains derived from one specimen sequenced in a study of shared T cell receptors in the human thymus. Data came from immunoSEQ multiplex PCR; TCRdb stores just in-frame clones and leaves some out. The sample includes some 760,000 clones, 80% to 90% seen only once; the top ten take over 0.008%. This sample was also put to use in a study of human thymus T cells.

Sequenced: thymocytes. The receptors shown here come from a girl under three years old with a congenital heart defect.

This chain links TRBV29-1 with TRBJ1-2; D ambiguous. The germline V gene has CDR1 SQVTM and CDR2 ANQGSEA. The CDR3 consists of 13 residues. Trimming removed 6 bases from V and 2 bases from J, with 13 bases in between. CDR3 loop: CSVSTETNYGYTF. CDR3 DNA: TGCAGCGTGTCCACAGAAACCAACTATGGCTACACCTTC.

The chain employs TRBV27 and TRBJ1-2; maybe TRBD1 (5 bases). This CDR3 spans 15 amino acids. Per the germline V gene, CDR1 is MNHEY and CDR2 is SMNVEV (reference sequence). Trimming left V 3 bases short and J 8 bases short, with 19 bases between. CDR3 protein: CASSFQGATIRGYTF. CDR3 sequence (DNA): TGTGCCAGCAGTTTCCAAGGGGCGACAATCCGAGGCTACACCTTC.

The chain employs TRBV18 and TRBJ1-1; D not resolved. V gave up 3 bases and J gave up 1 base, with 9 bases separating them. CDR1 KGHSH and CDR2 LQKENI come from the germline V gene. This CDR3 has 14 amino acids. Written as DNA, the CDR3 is TGTGCCAGCTCACCTGTGGCACAGAACACTGAAGCTTTCTTT. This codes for CASSPVAQNTEAFF.

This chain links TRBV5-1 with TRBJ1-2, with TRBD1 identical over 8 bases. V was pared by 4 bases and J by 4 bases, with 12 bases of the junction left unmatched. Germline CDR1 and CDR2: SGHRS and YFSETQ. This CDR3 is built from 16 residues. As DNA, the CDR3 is TGCGCCAGCAGCGAAACCCGGGACAGGACCCCCTATGGCTACACCTTC. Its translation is CASSETRDRTPYGYTF.

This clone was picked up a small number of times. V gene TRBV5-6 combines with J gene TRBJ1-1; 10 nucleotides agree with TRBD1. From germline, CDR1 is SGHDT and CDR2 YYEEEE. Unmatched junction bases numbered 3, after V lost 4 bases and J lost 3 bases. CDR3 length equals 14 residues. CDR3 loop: CASSHGTGDTEAFF. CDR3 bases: TGTGCCAGCAGCCACGGGACAGGGGACACTGAAGCTTTCTTT. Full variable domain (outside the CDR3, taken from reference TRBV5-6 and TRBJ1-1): DAGVTQSPTHLIKTRGQQVTLRCSPKSGHDTVSWYQQALGQGPQFIFQYYEEEERQRGNFPDRFSGHQFPNYSSELNVNALLLGDSALYLCASSHGTGDTEAFFGQGTRLTVV.

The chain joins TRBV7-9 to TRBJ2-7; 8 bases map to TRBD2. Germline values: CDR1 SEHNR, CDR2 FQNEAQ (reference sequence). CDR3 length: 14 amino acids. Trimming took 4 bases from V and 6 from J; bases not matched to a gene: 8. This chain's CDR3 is CASSSIVAGLEQYF. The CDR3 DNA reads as TGTGCCAGCAGCTCGATAGTAGCGGGGCTCGAGCAGTACTTC.

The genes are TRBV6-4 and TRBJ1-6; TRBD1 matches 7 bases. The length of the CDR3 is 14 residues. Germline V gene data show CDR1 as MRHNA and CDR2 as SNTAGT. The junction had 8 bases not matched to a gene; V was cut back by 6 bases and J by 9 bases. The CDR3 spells CASSLTGVGSPLHF. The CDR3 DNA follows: TGTGCCAGCAGCCTAACAGGGGTCGGTTCACCCCTCCACTTT.

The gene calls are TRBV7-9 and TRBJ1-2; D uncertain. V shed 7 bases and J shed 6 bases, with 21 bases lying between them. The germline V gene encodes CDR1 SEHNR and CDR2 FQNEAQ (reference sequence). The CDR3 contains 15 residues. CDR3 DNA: TGTGCCAGCACCTCTTACCTGAGAATCAATAATGGCTACACCTTC. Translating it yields CASTSYLRINNGYTF.

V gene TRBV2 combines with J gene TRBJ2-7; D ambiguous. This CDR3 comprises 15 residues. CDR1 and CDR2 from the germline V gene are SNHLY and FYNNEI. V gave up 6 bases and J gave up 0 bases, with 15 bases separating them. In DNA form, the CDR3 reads TGTGCCAGCAGGGTTTTAGACTCCGCCTCCTACGAGCAGTACTTC. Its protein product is CASRVLDSASYEQYF.

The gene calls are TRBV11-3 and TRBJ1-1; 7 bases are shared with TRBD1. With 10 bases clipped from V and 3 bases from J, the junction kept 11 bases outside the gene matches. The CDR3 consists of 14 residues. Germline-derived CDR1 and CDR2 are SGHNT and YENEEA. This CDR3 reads CATENRDSHTEAFF. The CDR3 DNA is TGTGCCACTGAAAACCGGGACAGCCACACTGAAGCTTTCTTT.

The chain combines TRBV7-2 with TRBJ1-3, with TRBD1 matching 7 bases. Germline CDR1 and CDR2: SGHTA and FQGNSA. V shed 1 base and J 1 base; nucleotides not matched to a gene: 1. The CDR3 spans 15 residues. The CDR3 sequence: CASSLEGASGNTIYF. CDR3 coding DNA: TGTGCCAGCAGCTTAGAGGGGGCGTCTGGAAACACCATATATTTT.

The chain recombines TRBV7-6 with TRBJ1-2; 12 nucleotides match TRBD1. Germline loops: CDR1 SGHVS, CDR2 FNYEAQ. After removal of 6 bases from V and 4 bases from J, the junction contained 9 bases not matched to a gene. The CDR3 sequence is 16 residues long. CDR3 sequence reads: CASSYGTGGEGYGYTF. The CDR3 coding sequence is TGTGCCAGCAGTTACGGGACAGGGGGCGAAGGCTATGGCTACACCTTC.

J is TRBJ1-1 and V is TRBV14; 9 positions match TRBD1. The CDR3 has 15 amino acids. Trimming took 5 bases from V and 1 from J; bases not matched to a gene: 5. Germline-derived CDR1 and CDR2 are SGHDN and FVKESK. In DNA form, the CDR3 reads TGTGCCAGCAGCAATCCGGGACAGGGGAACACTGAAGCTTTCTTT. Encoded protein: CASSNPGQGNTEAFF.

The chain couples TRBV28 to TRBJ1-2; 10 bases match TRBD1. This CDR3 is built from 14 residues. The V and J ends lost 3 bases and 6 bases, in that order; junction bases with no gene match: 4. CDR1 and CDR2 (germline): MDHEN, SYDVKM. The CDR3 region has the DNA TGTGCCAGCAGTTTTGTCGGGACAGGGGATGGCTACACCTTC. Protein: CASSFVGTGDGYTF.

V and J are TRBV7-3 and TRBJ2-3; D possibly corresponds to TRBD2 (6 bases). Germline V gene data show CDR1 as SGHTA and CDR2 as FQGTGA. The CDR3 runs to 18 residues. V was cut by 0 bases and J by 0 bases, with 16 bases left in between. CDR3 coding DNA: TGTGCCAGCAGCTTAACCCGGGACTTGGGAGTGAGCACAGATACGCAGTATTTT. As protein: CASSLTRDLGVSTDTQYF. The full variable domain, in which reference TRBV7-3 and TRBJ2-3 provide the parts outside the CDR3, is GAGVSQTPSNKVTEKGKYVELRCDPISGHTALYWYRQSLGQGPEFLIYFQGTGAADDSGLPNDRFFAVRPEGSVSTLKIQRTERGDSAVYLCASSLTRDLGVSTDTQYFGPGTRLTVL.

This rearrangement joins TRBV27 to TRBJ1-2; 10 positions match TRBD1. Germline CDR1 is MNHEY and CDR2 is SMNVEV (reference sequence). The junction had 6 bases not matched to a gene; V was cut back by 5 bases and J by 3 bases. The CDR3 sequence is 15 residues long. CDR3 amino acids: CASSPLTGGDYGYTF. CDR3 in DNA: TGTGCCAGCAGTCCCCTGACAGGGGGCGACTATGGCTACACCTTC.

CDR3 in DNA: TGTGCCAGCTCACCACCCCCCGGGACAGGGGTGACTGAAGCTTTCTTT. As protein: CASSPPPGTGVTEAFF. The genes are TRBV18 and TRBJ1-1, with TRBD1 matching 10 bases. V shed 0 bases and J 5 bases; nucleotides not matched to a gene: 6. In germline, CDR1 is KGHSH, CDR2 LQKENI. CDR3 length: 16 amino acids.

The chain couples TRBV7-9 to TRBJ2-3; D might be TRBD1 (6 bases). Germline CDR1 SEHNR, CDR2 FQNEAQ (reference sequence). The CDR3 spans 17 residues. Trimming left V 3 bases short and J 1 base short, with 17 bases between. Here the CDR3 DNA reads TGTGCCAGCAGCTTCGGTGGACAGCGGATCCGCACAGATACGCAGTATTTT. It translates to CASSFGGQRIRTDTQYF.

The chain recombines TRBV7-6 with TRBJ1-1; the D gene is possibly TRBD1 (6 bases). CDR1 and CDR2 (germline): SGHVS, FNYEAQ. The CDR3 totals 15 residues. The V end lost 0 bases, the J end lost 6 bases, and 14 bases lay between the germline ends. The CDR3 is CASSLAIGTTPEAFF. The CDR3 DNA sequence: TGTGCCAGCAGCTTAGCGATAGGGACAACACCTGAAGCTTTCTTT.

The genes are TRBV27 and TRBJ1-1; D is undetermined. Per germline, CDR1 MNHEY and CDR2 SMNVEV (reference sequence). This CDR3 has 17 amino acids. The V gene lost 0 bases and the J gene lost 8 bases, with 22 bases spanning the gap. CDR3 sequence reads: CASSLSQSWQERNEAFF. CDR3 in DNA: TGTGCCAGCAGTTTATCCCAGAGTTGGCAGGAAAGAAACGAAGCTTTCTTT.

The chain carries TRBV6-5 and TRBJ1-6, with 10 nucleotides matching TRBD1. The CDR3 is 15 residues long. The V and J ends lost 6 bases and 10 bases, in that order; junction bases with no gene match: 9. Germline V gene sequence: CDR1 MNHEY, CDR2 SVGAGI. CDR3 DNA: TGTGCCAGCAGGAACCGGGACAGGGGAGTATCACCCCTCCACTTT. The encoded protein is CASRNRDRGVSPLHF.

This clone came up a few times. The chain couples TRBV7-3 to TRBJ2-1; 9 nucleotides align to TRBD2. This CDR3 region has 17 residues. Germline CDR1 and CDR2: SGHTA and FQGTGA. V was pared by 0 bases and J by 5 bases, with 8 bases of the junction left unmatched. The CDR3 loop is CASSLTSTSGADNEQFF. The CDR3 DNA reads TGTGCCAGCAGCTTAACGTCGACTAGCGGTGCGGACAATGAGCAGTTCTTC.

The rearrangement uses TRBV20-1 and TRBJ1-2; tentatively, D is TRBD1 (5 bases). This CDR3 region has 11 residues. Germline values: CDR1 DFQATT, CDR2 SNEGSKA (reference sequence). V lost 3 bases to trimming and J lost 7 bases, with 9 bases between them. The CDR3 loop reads CSASGRVGYTF. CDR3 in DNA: TGCAGTGCTAGTGGCAGGGTTGGCTACACCTTC.